This is a list of T cell receptor beta chains from one sample in a study of blood T cell repertoires in COVID-19. TCRdb's copy holds only in-frame clones and misses some; the assay was immunoSEQ multiplex PCR. The sample records 140,000 to 150,000 clones, about 87% being singletons. Specimen: peripheral blood. All receptors come from a woman between 45 and 65 years old with acute or convalescent COVID-19. The CDR3 runs from the conserved cysteine through the conserved F or W. A D gene is named only where the DNA matches it firmly. Clone size is stated in some rows and not others, as once, few, many or a class when expanded.

>NA|TRBV27|TRBJ1-2|NA
TGTGCCAGCGGAACGGACACGCCGGGGGGCGGCTACACCTTC
CASGTDTPGGGYTF
>few|TRBV9|TRBJ1-5|NA
TGTGCCAGCAGCGTAGACACGAATCAGCCCCAGCATTTT
CASSVDTNQPQHF
>NA|TRBV5-1|TRBJ2-1|TRBD2
TGCGCCAGCAGCCCAGGGACTAGCGGGAGCAATGAGCAGTTCTTC
CASSPGTSGSNEQFF
>NA|TRBV28|TRBJ1-1|NA
TGTGCCAGCAGTTCCGGGAACACTGAAGCTTTCTTT
CASSSGNTEAFF
>NA|TRBV27|TRBJ2-2|TRBD1
TGTGCCAGCAGAGTTCAGGGGGAAGCCGGGGAGCTGTTTTTT
CASRVQGEAGELFF
>NA|TRBV9|TRBJ1-4|NA
TGTGCCAGCAGCGTAGCTCCACAGTGGGATGAAAAACTGTTTTTT
CASSVAPQWDEKLFF
>NA|TRBV23-1|TRBJ1-2|TRBD1
TGCGCCAGCAGTCTCGGACAGGACTATGGCTACACCTTC
CASSLGQDYGYTF
>NA|TRBV6-5|TRBJ2-7|TRBD2
TGTGCCAGCAGCCTCCTACGGGACTACCCCTACGAGCAGTACTTC
CASSLLRDYPYEQYF
>NA|TRBV5-5|TRBJ1-1|TRBD1
TGTGCCAGCAGCCCGGCGCAGGGGGCAGGAACTGAAGCTTTCTTT
CASSPAQGAGTEAFF
>NA|TRBV5-6|TRBJ2-7|TRBD1
TGTGCCAGCAGCGCCGGGACAGGGCCTCTTCGTAAGTACTTC
CASSAGTGPLRKYF
>NA|TRBV18|TRBJ2-1|TRBD1
TGTGCCAGCTCACCAGGGACAGGGAGCTCCTACAATGAGCAGTTCTTC
CASSPGTGSSYNEQFF
>NA|TRBV7-3|TRBJ2-2|TRBD1
TGTGCCAGCAGCTACGACAGGGGATCGGGCACCGGGGAGCTGTTTTTT
CASSYDRGSGTGELFF
>NA|TRBV11-2|TRBJ1-1|NA
TGTGCCAGCAGCTGGGAGGGAGCGGGGGAAGCTTTCTTT
CASSWEGAGEAFF
>NA|TRBV5-4|TRBJ2-1|NA
TGTGCCAGCAGCCCGGACAGTTACAATGAGCAGTTCTTC
CASSPDSYNEQFF
>NA|TRBV2|TRBJ2-5|TRBD2
TGTGCCAGCAGCAGGACTAGCGGCCAAGAGACCCAGTACTTC
CASSRTSGQETQYF
>NA|TRBV5-4|TRBJ2-4|NA
TGTGCCAGCAGCTTAGGGGGGGGGCTGCTTGCCAAAAACATTCAGTACTTC
CASSLGGGLLAKNIQYF
>NA|TRBV5-1|TRBJ1-2|TRBD1
TGCGCCAGCGCGACAGGGGGCGTTCTTGATGGCTACACCTTC
CASATGGVLDGYTF
>NA|TRBV11-2|TRBJ2-7|TRBD1
TGTGCCAGCAGCGTCTCTACAGGGGGCACCTACGAGCAGTACTTC
CASSVSTGGTYEQYF
>NA|TRBV6-5|TRBJ2-1|TRBD1
TGTGCCAGCAGTACAGGACAGGGTCCTTACAATGAGCAGTTCTTC
CASSTGQGPYNEQFF
>NA|TRBV5-4|TRBJ1-1|TRBD1
TGTGCCAGCAGCTACCCGGGACAGAGGAGAAACACTGAAGCTTTCTTT
CASSYPGQRRNTEAFF
>NA|TRBV19|TRBJ2-3|TRBD2
TGTGCCAGTAGTATCAATCCCCTCGGACTAGCGGGGGATACGCAGTATTTT
CASSINPLGLAGDTQYF
>NA|TRBV5-6|TRBJ1-5|TRBD1
TGTGCCAGCAGCTTGCCAGGGGGAAGTGAGCCCCAGCATTTT
CASSLPGGSEPQHF